This TCR beta chain was captured by sequencing in a study of OX40 agonist ivuxolimab in advanced cancers. Study-wide background: Ivuxolimab, an antibody that agonizes OX40 (CD134), was administered to the patients. Three patients had partial responses: one hepatocellular carcinoma, two cutaneous melanoma.

Only in-frame clones appear in the TCRdb table, and some are missing; sequencing was by immunoSEQ multiplex PCR. Of tens of thousands of clones in the sample, roughly 92% were seen once. Germline V lookup: CDR1 MGHRA, CDR2 YSYEKL. The CDR3 spans 16 residues. Trimming pared 2 bases from V and 0 bases from J, leaving 11 bases between. Sample: CD4+ or CD8+ T cells sorted from blood, taken in a trial of the OX40 agonist ivuxolimab. The clonotype originates from an adult with an advanced solid tumor such as melanoma, head and neck, liver or kidney cancer. The rearrangement uses TRBV4-1 and TRBJ1-3; D is unresolved. The CDR3 loop is CASSQPPISSGNTIYF. In DNA form, the CDR3 reads TGCGCCAGCAGCCAACCCCCGATTAGCTCTGGAAACACCATATATTTT.